The 11 T cell receptor beta chains below come from one sample, sequenced in a study of T-cell memory formation after mild COVID-19. A single record per CDR3 protein comes from TCRdb applying MiXCR to the 5' RACE reads. This table has a few hundred thousand distinct CDR3 sequences, roughly 20% appearing once. The material sequenced was PBMCs or a T cell subset sorted from them (not recorded which). The receptors were sampled from an adult woman who had mild COVID-19 (a few samples of this study predate the infection). Cell type and time point are not known.

This chain joins TRBV20-1 and TRBJ2-3; 8 nucleotides align to TRBD2. The CDR3 has 15 amino acids. The V gene's germline CDR1 is DFQATT and CDR2 SNEGSKA (reference sequence). V lost 2 bases and J lost 2; bases outside the gene matches: 6. CDR3 loop: CSARSGLGLTDTQYF. The CDR3 region has the DNA TGCAGTGCTAGATCGGGACTAGGTCTCACAGATACGCAGTATTTT.

The rearrangement joins TRBV11-2 to TRBJ2-1; the D gene is possibly TRBD2 (5 bases). The CDR3 has 13 residues. CDR1 SGHAT and CDR2 FQNNGV come from the germline V gene. Between the trimmed V and J ends, which lost 6 bases and 6 bases, there was a span of 12 bases. The chain's CDR3 is CASSSDYPNEQFF. The CDR3 bases are TGTGCCAGCAGTTCCGACTACCCCAATGAGCAGTTCTTC.

The genes are TRBV19 and TRBJ2-2, with TRBD1 identical over 8 bases. Germline V gene lookup returns CDR1 LNHDA and CDR2 SQIVND (reference sequence). The CDR3 totals 15 residues. V dropped 5 bases and J dropped 2; count of bases not matched to a gene: 4. This CDR3 is CASSHGTGNTGELFF. CDR3 nucleotide sequence: TGTGCCAGTAGTCATGGGACAGGCAACACCGGGGAGCTGTTTTTT. Complete variable domain (other parts from reference TRBV19 and TRBJ2-2): DGGITQSPKYLFRKEGQNVTLSCEQNLNHDAMYWYRQDPGQGLRLIYYSQIVNDFQKGDIAEGYSVSREKKESFPLTVTSAQKNPTAFYLCASSHGTGNTGELFFGEGSRLTVL.

A few counts support this clonotype. This chain links TRBV10-3 with TRBJ2-2; the D call may be TRBD1 or TRBD2 (5 bases each). Germline V gene sequence: CDR1 ENHRY, CDR2 SYGVKD. The CDR3 runs to 14 residues. Trimming removed 11 bases from V and 5 bases from J, with 18 bases in between. The CDR3 nucleotides read TGTGCCGCATCAGGGACCCAGGAGACCGGGGAGCTGTTTTTT. It codes for CAASGTQETGELFF.

This clonotype was recorded at least ten times. The chain recombines TRBV18 with TRBJ2-5, with 10 bases lining up with TRBD2. The germline V gene encodes CDR1 KGHSH and CDR2 LQKENI. The trim removed 0 bases at V and 5 bases at J, leaving 6 bases unmatched. The CDR3 contains 16 residues. The CDR3 DNA reads TGTGCCAGCTCACCACCCCCTAGCGGGAGTGGGGAGACCCAGTACTTC. It codes for CASSPPPSGSGETQYF. The variable domain in full, with the rest retrieved from reference TRBV18 and TRBJ2-5, is NAGVMQNPRHLVRRRGQEARLRCSPMKGHSHVYWYRQLPEEGLKFMVYLQKENIIDESGMPKERFSAEFPKEGPSILRIQQVVRGDSAAYFCASSPPPSGSGETQYFGPGTRLLVL.

There are many counts of this clonotype. The chain employs TRBV9 and TRBJ1-2; no clear D. V lost 0 bases and J 2 bases, leaving 5 bases between the germline ends. The V gene's germline CDR1 is SGDLS and CDR2 YYNGEE. The CDR3 runs to 13 residues. The CDR3 loop is CASSVDGNYGYTF. The CDR3 DNA reads TGTGCCAGCAGCGTAGACGGCAACTATGGCTACACCTTC.

This clonotype was seen more than once but under ten times. The chain couples TRBV24-1 to TRBJ2-1; TRBD2 is a possible D gene (6 bases). The CDR3 length is 15 residues. Germline V gene data show CDR1 as KGHDR and CDR2 as SFDVKD. Trimming left V 4 bases short and J 5 bases short, with 14 bases between. The CDR3 protein is CATSEGGKGDNEQFF. CDR3 sequence (DNA): TGTGCCACCAGTGAGGGCGGGAAGGGCGACAATGAGCAGTTCTTC.

The chain carries TRBV7-9 and TRBJ1-1; 10 nucleotides agree with TRBD1. Germline assignment: CDR1 SEHNR and CDR2 FQNEAQ (reference sequence). After removal of 5 bases from V and 4 bases from J, the junction contained 7 bases not matched to a gene. CDR3 length: 15 residues. The CDR3 loop reads CASSQTGGRGTEAFF. CDR3 in DNA: TGTGCCAGCAGCCAGACAGGGGGCAGGGGCACTGAAGCTTTCTTT.

The chain employs TRBV7-9 and TRBJ1-1; the D is unclear. Trimming cost V 6 bases and J 1 base, with 6 bases left between them. Germline-derived CDR1 and CDR2 are SEHNR and FQNEAQ (reference sequence). The CDR3 sequence is 12 residues long. The CDR3 spells CASRNQNTEAFF. CDR3 DNA: TGTGCCAGCAGAAACCAGAACACTGAAGCTTTCTTT.

This clonotype was seen a few times. The rearrangement uses TRBV7-2 and TRBJ2-4; TRBD1 is a possible D gene (5 bases). Germline CDR1 reads SGHTA; CDR2 reads FQGNSA. V lost 4 bases to trimming and J lost 6 bases, with 16 bases between them. The CDR3 runs to 15 residues. Written as DNA, the CDR3 is TGTGCCAGCAGCTATTCAGGGTTTACGGGAAACATTCAGTACTTC. Translation gives CASSYSGFTGNIQYF.

There are a few counts of this clonotype. The chain combines TRBV20-1 with TRBJ2-5; D is possibly TRBD1 (6 bases). Germline V gene lookup returns CDR1 DFQATT and CDR2 SNEGSKA (reference sequence). Trimming stripped 1 base from V and 7 bases from J, with 13 bases between. The CDR3 has 13 amino acids. The DNA for the CDR3 is TGCAGTGCTAGAGTTGGGGGCGATGGGACCCAGTACTTC. It translates to CSARVGGDGTQYF.